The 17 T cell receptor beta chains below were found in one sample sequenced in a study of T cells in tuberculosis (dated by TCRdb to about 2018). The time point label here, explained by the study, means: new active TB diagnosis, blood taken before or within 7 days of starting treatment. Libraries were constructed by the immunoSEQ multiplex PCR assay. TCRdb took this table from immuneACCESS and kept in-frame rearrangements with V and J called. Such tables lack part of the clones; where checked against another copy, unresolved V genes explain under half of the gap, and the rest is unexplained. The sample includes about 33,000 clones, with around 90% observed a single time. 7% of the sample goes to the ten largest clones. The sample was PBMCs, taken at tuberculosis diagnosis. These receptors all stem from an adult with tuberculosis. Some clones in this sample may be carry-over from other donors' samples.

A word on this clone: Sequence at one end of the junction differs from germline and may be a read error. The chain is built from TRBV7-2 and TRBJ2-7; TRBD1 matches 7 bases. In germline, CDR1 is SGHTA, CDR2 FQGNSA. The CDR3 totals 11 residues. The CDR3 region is CASSLRDRVYF. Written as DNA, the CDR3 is TGTGCCAGCAGCTTACGCGACAGGGTATATTTC.

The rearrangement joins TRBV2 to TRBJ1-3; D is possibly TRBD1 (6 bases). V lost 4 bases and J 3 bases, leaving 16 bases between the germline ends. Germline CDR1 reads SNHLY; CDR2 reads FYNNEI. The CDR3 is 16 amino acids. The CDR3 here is CASSGSQGLGGNTIYF. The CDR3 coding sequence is TGTGCCAGCAGTGGGTCACAGGGTCTCGGTGGAAACACCATATATTTT.

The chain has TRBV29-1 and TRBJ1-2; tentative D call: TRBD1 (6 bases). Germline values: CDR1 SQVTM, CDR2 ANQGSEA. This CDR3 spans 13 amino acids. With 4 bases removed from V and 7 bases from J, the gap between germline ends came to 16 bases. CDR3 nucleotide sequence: TGCAGCGTTGCATCAGGGGCTGATGTTGGCTACACCTTC. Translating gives CSVASGADVGYTF. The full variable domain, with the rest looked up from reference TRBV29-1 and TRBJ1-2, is SAVISQKPSRDICQRGTSLTIQCQVDSQVTMMFWYRQQPGQSLTLIATANQGSEATYESGFVIDKFPISRPNLTFSTLTVSNMSPEDSSIYLCSVASGADVGYTFGSGTRLTVV.

The CDR3 reads CASFQQGYSGLNGNTIYF. CDR3 nucleotides: TGTGCCAGCTTCCAACAGGGCTACTCTGGATTGAATGGAAACACCATATATTTT. This rearrangement joins TRBV18 to TRBJ1-3; perhaps TRBD1 as D (6 bases). The CDR3 length is 18 residues. Trimming shortened V by 7 bases and J by 3 bases, and 25 bases separated the two germline ends. Germline loops: CDR1 KGHSH, CDR2 LQKENI.

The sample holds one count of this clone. This CDR3 is CASSAPVGGGRSPLHF. CDR3 DNA sequence: TGTGCCAGCAGTGCCCCCGTGGGTGGGGGCAGGTCACCCCTCCACTTT. The chain employs TRBV25-1 and TRBJ1-6; TRBD1 is a possible D gene (6 bases). Germline V gene sequence: CDR1 MGHDK, CDR2 SYGVNS. V was pared by 4 bases and J by 10 bases, with 20 bases between. The CDR3 extends over 16 amino acids.

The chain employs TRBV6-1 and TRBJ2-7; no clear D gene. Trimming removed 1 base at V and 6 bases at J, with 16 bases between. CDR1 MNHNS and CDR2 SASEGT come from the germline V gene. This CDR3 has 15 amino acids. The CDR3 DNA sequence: TGTGCCAGCAGTGAAGGGAGTAGCCTCTCTAGCGAGCAGTACTTC. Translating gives CASSEGSSLSSEQYF.

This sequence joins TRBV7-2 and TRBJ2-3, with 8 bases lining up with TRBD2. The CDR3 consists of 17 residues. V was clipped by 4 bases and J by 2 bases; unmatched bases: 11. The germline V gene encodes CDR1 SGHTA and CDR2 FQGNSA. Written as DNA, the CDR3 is TGTGCCAGCAGCTCCCCATCGGGGCGGGGGGCCACAGATACGCAGTATTTT. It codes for CASSSPSGRGATDTQYF.

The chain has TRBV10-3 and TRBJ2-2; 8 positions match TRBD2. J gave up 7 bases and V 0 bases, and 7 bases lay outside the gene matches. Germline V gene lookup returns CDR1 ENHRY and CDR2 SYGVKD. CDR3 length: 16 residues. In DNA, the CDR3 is TGTGCCATCAGTGAGTCCGACGGGGGGGCAATCGGGGAGCTGTTTTTT. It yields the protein CAISESDGGAIGELFF.

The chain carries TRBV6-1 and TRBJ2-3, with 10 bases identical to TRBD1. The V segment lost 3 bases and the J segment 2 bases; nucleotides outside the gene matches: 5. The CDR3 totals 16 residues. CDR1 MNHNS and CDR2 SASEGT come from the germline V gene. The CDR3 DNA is TGTGCCAGCAGTGACCTGGACAGGGGGATCACAGATACGCAGTATTTT. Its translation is CASSDLDRGITDTQYF.

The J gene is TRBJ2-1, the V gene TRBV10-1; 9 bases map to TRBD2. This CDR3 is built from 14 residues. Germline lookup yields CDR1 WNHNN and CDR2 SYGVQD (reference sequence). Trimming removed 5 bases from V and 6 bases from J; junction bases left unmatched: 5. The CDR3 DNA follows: TGCGCCAGCAGTCCAGCGGGGGGTCTCAATGAGCAGTTCTTC. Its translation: CASSPAGGLNEQFF.

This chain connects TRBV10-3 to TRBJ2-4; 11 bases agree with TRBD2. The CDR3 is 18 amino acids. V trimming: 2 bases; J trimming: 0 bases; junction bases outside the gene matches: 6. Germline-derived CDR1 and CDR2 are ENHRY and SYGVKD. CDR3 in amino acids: CAISEPGLAGVAKNIQYF. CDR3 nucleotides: TGTGCCATCAGTGAGCCCGGACTAGCGGGCGTAGCCAAAAACATTCAGTACTTC.

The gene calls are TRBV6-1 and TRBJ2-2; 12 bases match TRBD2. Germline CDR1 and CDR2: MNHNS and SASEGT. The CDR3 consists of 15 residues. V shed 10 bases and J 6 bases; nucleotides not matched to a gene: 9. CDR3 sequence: CAIMRLAGAAGELFF. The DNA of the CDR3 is TGTGCCATCATGAGACTAGCGGGGGCCGCCGGGGAGCTGTTTTTT.

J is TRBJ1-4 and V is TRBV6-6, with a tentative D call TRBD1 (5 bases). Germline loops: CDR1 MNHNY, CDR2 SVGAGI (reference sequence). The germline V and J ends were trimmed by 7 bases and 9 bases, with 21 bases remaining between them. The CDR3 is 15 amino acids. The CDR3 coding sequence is TGTGCCAGCATTCCCGGGGGGACTCAGGAGAAAAAACTGTTTTTT. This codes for CASIPGGTQEKKLFF.

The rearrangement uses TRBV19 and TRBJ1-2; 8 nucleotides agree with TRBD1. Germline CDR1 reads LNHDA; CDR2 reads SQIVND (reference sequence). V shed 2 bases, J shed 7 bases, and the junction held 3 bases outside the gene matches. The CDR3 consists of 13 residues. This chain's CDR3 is CASSITGGGGYTF. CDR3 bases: TGTGCCAGTAGTATAACAGGGGGTGGTGGCTACACCTTC.

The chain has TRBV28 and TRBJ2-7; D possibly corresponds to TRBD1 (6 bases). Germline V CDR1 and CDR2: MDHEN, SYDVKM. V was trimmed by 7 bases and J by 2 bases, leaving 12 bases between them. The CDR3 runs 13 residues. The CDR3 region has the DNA TGTGCCAGCAAAGCAGGGGATACCTACGAGCAGTACTTC. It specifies CASKAGDTYEQYF.

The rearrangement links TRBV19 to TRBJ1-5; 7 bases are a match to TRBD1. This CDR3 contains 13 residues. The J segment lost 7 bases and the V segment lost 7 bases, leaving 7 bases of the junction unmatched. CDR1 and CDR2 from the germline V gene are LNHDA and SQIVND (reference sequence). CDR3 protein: CASNDRARQPQHF. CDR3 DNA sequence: TGTGCCAGTAATGACAGGGCCCGCCAGCCCCAGCATTTT. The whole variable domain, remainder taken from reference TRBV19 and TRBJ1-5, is DGGITQSPKYLFRKEGQNVTLSCEQNLNHDAMYWYRQDPGQGLRLIYYSQIVNDFQKGDIAEGYSVSREKKESFPLTVTSAQKNPTAFYLCASNDRARQPQHFGDGTRLSIL.

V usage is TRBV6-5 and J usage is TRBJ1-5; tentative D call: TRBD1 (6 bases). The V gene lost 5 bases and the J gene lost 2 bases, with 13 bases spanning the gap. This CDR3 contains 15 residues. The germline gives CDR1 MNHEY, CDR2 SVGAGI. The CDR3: CASSVQGLGNQPQHF. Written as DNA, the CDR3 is TGTGCCAGCAGTGTGCAGGGGCTGGGCAATCAGCCCCAGCATTTT.